Each of the 18 T cell receptor beta chains below was sequenced from the same sample in a study of shared clonotypes between healthy human individuals. Some clones are missing from TCRdb's copy, which holds only in-frame ones; the method was immunoSEQ multiplex PCR. The data contain under 550,000 clones, 90% to 96% of them singletons. Sequencing input: naive CD4+ T cells sorted from blood. Subset in this sample: CD45RA+ positively selected. The receptor source for this set is a woman aged 25 to 45 in good health.

Note on this clone: Other nucleotide sequences from this sample produce the same CDR3. The CDR3 loop is CSARLVYEQYF. DNA of the CDR3: TGCAGTGCTAGATTGGTCTACGAGCAGTACTTC. The chain employs TRBV20-1 and TRBJ2-7; D remains ambiguous. This CDR3 comprises 11 residues. V was cut by 2 bases and J by 3 bases, with 5 bases left in between. CDR1 DFQATT and CDR2 SNEGSKA come from the germline V gene (reference sequence).

The rearrangement joins TRBV6-1 to TRBJ2-1, with a weak D call TRBD2 (6 bases). The V end lost 11 bases, the J end lost 5 bases, and 16 bases lay between the germline ends. Per germline, CDR1 MNHNS and CDR2 SASEGT. This CDR3 has 13 amino acids. The DNA for the CDR3 is TGTGCCGGGGGGACCGCCGGGCACAATGAGCAGTTCTTC. Protein sequence: CAGGTAGHNEQFF.

The J gene is TRBJ2-3, the V gene TRBV7-3, with 10 bases matching TRBD2. The CDR3 length is 15 residues. V was pared by 5 bases and J by 6 bases, with 8 bases of the junction left unmatched. Germline values: CDR1 SGHTA, CDR2 FQGTGA. CDR3 bases: TGTGCCAGCAGCCCCCTAGCGGGAGAGCCGGATACGCAGTATTTT. Amino acid sequence: CASSPLAGEPDTQYF.

The chain couples TRBV27 to TRBJ2-3; possible D gene TRBD1, 6 bases. The CDR3 is 15 residues long. Per germline, CDR1 MNHEY and CDR2 SMNVEV (reference sequence). V was shortened by 4 bases and J by 3 bases, with 14 bases between the two germline ends. CDR3 amino acids: CASSSLQGRTDTQYF. The CDR3 DNA is TGTGCCAGCAGTTCCCTACAGGGTAGAACAGATACGCAGTATTTT.

The rearrangement joins TRBV5-1 to TRBJ1-3; D is unclear. Germline assignment: CDR1 SGHRS and CDR2 YFSETQ. V lost 0 bases to trimming and J lost 0 bases, with 10 bases between them. This CDR3 is built from 16 residues. CDR3 sequence reads: CASSLAMGSSGNTIYF. The CDR3 DNA sequence: TGCGCCAGCAGCTTGGCCATGGGGTCCTCTGGAAACACCATATATTTT.

J is TRBJ1-1 and V is TRBV2; a weak D match, TRBD1 (5 bases). The germline V gene encodes CDR1 SNHLY and CDR2 FYNNEI. There are 15 residues in the CDR3. V gave up 7 bases and J gave up 1 base, with 16 bases separating them. CDR3 in DNA: TGTGCCAGCAACCCAAGTGGGGGTAAGAACACTGAAGCTTTCTTT. Protein product: CASNPSGGKNTEAFF.

V usage is TRBV6-1 and J usage is TRBJ1-1; 9 nucleotides align to TRBD1. The V segment lost 7 bases and the J segment 10 bases; nucleotides outside the gene matches: 4. The CDR3 runs to 11 residues. Germline V gives CDR1 MNHNS, CDR2 SASEGT. CDR3 amino acids: CASMDRGGAFF. The CDR3, as DNA: TGTGCCAGCATGGACAGGGGCGGAGCTTTCTTT.

The chain uses TRBV7-8 and TRBJ2-7; D is ambiguous. The V gene lost 2 bases and the J gene lost 1 base, with 12 bases spanning the gap. The CDR3 consists of 15 residues. The germline gives CDR1 SGHVS, CDR2 FQNEAQ. Here the CDR3 reads CASSLWEQPSYEQYF. The CDR3 region has the DNA TGTGCCAGCAGCTTATGGGAACAGCCATCCTACGAGCAGTACTTC.

This sequence joins TRBV2 and TRBJ1-3; D is ambiguous. Germline V lookup: CDR1 SNHLY, CDR2 FYNNEI. V was trimmed by 1 base and J by 2 bases, leaving 6 bases between them. This CDR3 has 14 amino acids. The CDR3 is CASSEGAAGNTIYF. CDR3 sequence (DNA): TGTGCCAGCAGTGAAGGGGCTGCTGGAAACACCATATATTTT.

The gene calls are TRBV6-5 and TRBJ2-5, with D uncertain. The CDR3 covers 13 residues. Per germline, CDR1 MNHEY and CDR2 SVGAGI. The V end lost 2 bases, the J end lost 5 bases, and 9 bases lay between the germline ends. The CDR3 spells CASSYALKETQYF. In nucleotides, the CDR3 is TGTGCCAGCAGTTACGCCCTGAAGGAGACCCAGTACTTC.

Of note for this clone: Other DNA sequences of this sample code for an identical CDR3. The gene calls are TRBV28 and TRBJ1-3; a possible D gene is TRBD1 (6 bases). Germline V lookup: CDR1 MDHEN, CDR2 SYDVKM. Trimming took off 6 bases at V and 0 bases at J, with 9 bases between the two ends. This CDR3 has 14 residues. CDR3 protein: CASRKQGSGNTIYF. CDR3 bases: TGTGCCAGCAGAAAACAGGGCTCTGGAAACACCATATATTTT.

The chain combines TRBV13 with TRBJ2-7, with TRBD2 matching over 15 bases. Looked up from germline, CDR1 is PRHDT and CDR2 is FYEKMQ (reference sequence). V lost 5 bases to trimming and J lost 5 bases; unmatched junction nucleotides: 4. This CDR3 is built from 15 residues. The CDR3 is CASSLRTSGRDEQYF. The CDR3 DNA follows: TGTGCCAGCAGCCTACGGACTAGCGGGAGGGACGAGCAGTACTTC.

The CDR3 sequence is CASSPVAGAGDTQYF. The CDR3 nucleotides are TGTGCCAGCAGTCCCGTGGCGGGAGCCGGCGATACGCAGTATTTT. V and J are TRBV28 and TRBJ2-3; 7 bases fit TRBD2. Germline-derived CDR1 and CDR2 are MDHEN and SYDVKM. The CDR3 has 15 residues. Trimming at V came to 5 bases and at J to 6 bases, leaving 11 bases not matched to a gene.

V gene TRBV10-3 combines with J gene TRBJ2-1; 14 nucleotides agree with TRBD2. The length of the CDR3 is 14 residues. Germline-derived CDR1 and CDR2 are ENHRY and SYGVKD. Losses at the gene ends were 6 bases for V and 7 bases for J; bases not matched to a gene: 2. CDR3 DNA: TGTGCCATCAGAGGGACTAGCGGGAGAAATGAGCAGTTCTTC. Residues: CAIRGTSGRNEQFF.

This chain joins TRBV28 and TRBJ1-2; D ambiguous. The germline V gene has CDR1 MDHEN and CDR2 SYDVKM. This CDR3 contains 13 residues. Trimming shortened V by 5 bases and J by 4 bases, and 11 bases separated the two germline ends. DNA of the CDR3: TGTGCCAGCAGTCCAAGTGTTGGCTATGGCTACACCTTC. Translation: CASSPSVGYGYTF.

As concerns this clone: One end of the junction does not line up with germline, which may come from a read error. The chain has TRBV11-3 and TRBJ2-2; tentatively, D is TRBD2 (5 bases). CDR1 is SGHNT, CDR2 YENEEA, per germline. This CDR3 is 14 amino acids long. The CDR3 loop reads CATSRGPNTGELFF. The CDR3 nucleotides are TGTGCCACCAGCCGAGGGCCGAACACCGGGGAGCTGTTTTTT.

This clone was detected once. The chain has TRBV2 and TRBJ1-3; D not certain. The germline gives CDR1 SNHLY, CDR2 FYNNEI. The CDR3 totals 15 residues. Trimming pared 3 bases from V and 0 bases from J, leaving 9 bases between. CDR3: CASSEMGNSGNTIYF. DNA for the CDR3: TGTGCCAGCAGTGAGATGGGTAACTCTGGAAACACCATATATTTT.

The J gene is TRBJ2-3, the V gene TRBV2; TRBD1 agrees at 7 bases. Per germline, CDR1 SNHLY and CDR2 FYNNEI. This CDR3 has 16 amino acids. With 6 bases clipped from V and 3 bases from J, the junction kept 12 bases outside the gene matches. The CDR3 loop reads CASSPEQGKSTDTQYF. The CDR3 coding sequence is TGTGCCAGCAGCCCGGAACAGGGGAAAAGTACAGATACGCAGTATTTT.